This TCR beta chain was documented in a study of OX40 agonist ivuxolimab in advanced cancers. At the level of the study: It was ivuxolimab, an agonistic anti-OX40 (CD134) antibody, that patients were treated with. Subjects had a mean age of roughly 57 years, with a range of about 23 to 79; just over 80% were male.

Method: immunoSEQ multiplex PCR; TCRdb's copy keeps in-frame clones and lacks some. The profile covers 45,000 to 70,000 clones, with about 86% appearing a single time and around 1% taken by the ten largest. The study, taken as a whole, reports: Among T cells, CD8+ cells averaged more expanded clones than CD4+ cells.

To note about this clone: Its antigen is undetermined.

Germline trimming cut 3 bases from V and 6 bases from J; bases unmatched to any gene: 5. The CDR3 is made up of 14 amino acids. Germline V lookup: CDR1 MGHRA, CDR2 YSYEKL. The origin of this receptor is an adult with an advanced solid tumor such as melanoma, head and neck, liver or kidney cancer. This chain uses TRBV4-1 with TRBJ1-2; 9 bases align to TRBD1. The specimen comprised CD4+ or CD8+ T cells sorted from blood, sampled in a trial of the OX40 agonist ivuxolimab. CDR3 protein: CASSQPGQGNGYTF. CDR3 DNA: TGCGCCAGCAGCCAGCCGGGACAGGGAAATGGCTACACCTTC.